The entry that follows covers one TCR beta chain sequence. This clonotype has a count of ten or more. The antigen this receptor binds is unknown. Base qualities are missing; no much larger clone stands one base away. This entry comes from a study of T-cell memory formation after mild COVID-19 (dated by TCRdb to the early 2020s). General notes on the study: TCR sequence clusters from the two donors were largely donor specific. The cohort was made up of two young adult volunteers, one female and one male, who were previously healthy. In a couple of donors, T-cell clones that expanded and contracted after mild COVID-19 were tracked by sequencing TCRalpha and TCRbeta repertoires over time.

Sequencing took place on an Illumina NovaSeq 6000. cDNA libraries for TCRalpha and TCRbeta were prepared by 5'RACE using constant-segment primers, with sample barcodes and unique molecular identifiers added. RNA was extracted from every sample with Trizol reagent. Library amplification was performed in two PCR steps, and a second sample barcode and Illumina TruSeq adapters were introduced in the second step. The libraries were sequenced on an Illumina NovaSeq using 2 x 150 bp paired-end reads. The paper's processing steps were these. Reads were demultiplexed and collapsed into UMI-guided consensus sequences with migec v1.2.7. Using mixcr v2.1.11, UMI consensuses were aligned to TRA and TRB V and J templates and then assembled into clonotypes. A clonotype was counted as expanded or contracted only if both edgeR and NoisET called the change significant, with noise models trained on biological replicates. For edgeR calls, the cutoffs were a false discovery rate-adjusted p below 0.01 and a log2 fold-change threshold of 1. As an exploratory analysis of dynamics, max-normalized trajectories of the 1000 most abundant clonotypes were examined by PCA with hierarchical clustering. The CD4 or CD8 phenotype of responding clones was assigned using the separately sequenced CD4+ and CD8+ repertoires. Using fastp at Q25 and MiXCR, TCRdb reprocessed the public reads and kept productive beta chains. Under each unique CDR3 protein, matching rows form one entry showing the most common genes and DNA. The V and J calls, along with clone size, are taken from TCRdb and not from the paper's own processing. The sample table contains about 360,000 distinct CDR3 sequences; only one count was recorded for 10% to 15% of them. 20% to 25% of the sample is held by the ten biggest clonotypes.

PBMCs were isolated by Ficoll-Paque density gradient centrifugation. V lost 3 bases and J lost 6 bases; the stretch between them is 19 bases long. Looking up the germline V gene yields CDR1 MGHRA and CDR2 YSYEKL. There are 16 amino acids in the CDR3, from cysteine to phenylalanine inclusive. Just the 48-base CDR3 DNA is kept, in frame starting at base 1. Study-wide conclusions, independent of this receptor: The study covered only two mild cases, and larger cohorts including severe cases with pre-infection samples were considered necessary. Contracting CD4+ clones were found mainly in CM and EM memory subsets, while CD8+ clones were enriched in EMRA. From day 15 to 85, contracting clones showed balanced CD4/CD8 phenotypes, whereas a second wave of clones that expanded from day 15 to 37 leaned towards CD4+. The second-wave clones that peaked on day 37 were not confirmed to be SARS-CoV-2 specific. Some responding clones were detected in pre-infection memory, which suggested that pre-existing cross-reactive memory T cells had joined the SARS-CoV-2 response.

The rearrangement combines TRBV4-1 with TRBJ2-3; there is no confident call for the D gene. This TCR derives from a man between 18 and 29 years old who had mild COVID-19 (a few samples of this study predate the infection). The sample titles of this study are shuffled in the database, so cell type and time point are left out; the donor was told from shared clones. The source material was PBMCs or a T cell subset sorted from them (not recorded which). The CDR3 here reads CASSHLGRARMDTQYF. The DNA sequence follows: TGCGCCAGCAGCCACCTCGGACGTGCGCGGATGGATACGCAGTATTTT.